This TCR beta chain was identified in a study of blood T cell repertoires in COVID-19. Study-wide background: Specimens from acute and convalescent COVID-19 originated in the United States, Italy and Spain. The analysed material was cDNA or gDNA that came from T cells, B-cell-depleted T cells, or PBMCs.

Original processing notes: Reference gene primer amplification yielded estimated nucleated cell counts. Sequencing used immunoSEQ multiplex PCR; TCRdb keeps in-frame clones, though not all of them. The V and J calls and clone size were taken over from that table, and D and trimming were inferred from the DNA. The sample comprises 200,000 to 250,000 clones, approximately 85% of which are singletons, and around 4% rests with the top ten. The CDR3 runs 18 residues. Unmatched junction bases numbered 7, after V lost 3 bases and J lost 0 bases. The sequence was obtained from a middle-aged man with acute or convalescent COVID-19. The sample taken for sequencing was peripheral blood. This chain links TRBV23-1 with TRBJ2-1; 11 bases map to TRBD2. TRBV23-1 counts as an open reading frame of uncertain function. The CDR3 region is CASSQPGTSGSSYNEQFF. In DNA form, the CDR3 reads TGCGCCAGCAGTCAGCCCGGGACTAGCGGAAGCTCCTACAATGAGCAGTTCTTC.